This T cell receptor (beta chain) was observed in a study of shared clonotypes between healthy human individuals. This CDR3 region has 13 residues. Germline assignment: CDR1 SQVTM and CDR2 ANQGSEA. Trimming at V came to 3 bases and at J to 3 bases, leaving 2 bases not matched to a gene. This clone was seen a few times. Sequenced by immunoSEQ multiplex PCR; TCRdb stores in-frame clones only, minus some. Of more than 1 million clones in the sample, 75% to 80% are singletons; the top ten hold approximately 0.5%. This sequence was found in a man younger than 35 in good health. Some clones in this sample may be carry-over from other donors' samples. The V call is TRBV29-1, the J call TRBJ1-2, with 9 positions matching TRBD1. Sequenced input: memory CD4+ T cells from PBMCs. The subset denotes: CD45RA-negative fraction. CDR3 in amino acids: CSVDTGGYYGYTF. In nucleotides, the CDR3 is TGCAGCGTTGATACAGGGGGCTACTATGGCTACACCTTC.